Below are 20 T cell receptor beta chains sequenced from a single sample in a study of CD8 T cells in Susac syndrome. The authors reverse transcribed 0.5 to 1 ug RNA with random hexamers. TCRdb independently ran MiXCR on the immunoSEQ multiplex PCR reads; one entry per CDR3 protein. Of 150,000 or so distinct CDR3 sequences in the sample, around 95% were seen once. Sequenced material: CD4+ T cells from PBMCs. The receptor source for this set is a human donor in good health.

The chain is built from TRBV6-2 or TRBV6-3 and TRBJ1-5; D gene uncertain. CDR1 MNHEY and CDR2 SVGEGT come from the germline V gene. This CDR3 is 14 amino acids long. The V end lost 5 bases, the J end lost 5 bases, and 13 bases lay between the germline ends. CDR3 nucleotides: TGTGCCAGCAGTGGCGACACGAACCATCAGCCCCAGCATTTT. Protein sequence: CASSGDTNHQPQHF.

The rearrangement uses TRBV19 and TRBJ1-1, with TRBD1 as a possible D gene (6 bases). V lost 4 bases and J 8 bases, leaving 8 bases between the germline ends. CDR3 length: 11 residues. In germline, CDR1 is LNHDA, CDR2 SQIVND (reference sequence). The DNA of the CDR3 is TGTGCCAGTAGTACGGACAGCGAAGCTTTCTTT. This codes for CASSTDSEAFF.

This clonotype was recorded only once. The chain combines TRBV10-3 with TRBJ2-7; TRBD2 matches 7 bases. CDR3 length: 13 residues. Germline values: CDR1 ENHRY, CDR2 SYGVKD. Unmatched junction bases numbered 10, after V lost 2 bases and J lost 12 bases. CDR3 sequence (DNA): TGTGCCATCAGTGAGGAGGAAAGCGGGGCGCGGTACTTC. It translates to CAISEEESGARYF.

The CDR3 coding sequence is TGTGCCAGCAGCTTTGACGGAGTGACTACTTCCTACGAGCAGTACTTC. It yields the protein CASSFDGVTTSYEQYF. V and J are TRBV7-2 and TRBJ2-7; D possibly corresponds to TRBD2 (5 bases). V lost 3 bases, J lost 1 base, and 16 bases lay in between. The CDR3 spans 16 residues. Germline V gives CDR1 SGHTA, CDR2 FQGNSA.

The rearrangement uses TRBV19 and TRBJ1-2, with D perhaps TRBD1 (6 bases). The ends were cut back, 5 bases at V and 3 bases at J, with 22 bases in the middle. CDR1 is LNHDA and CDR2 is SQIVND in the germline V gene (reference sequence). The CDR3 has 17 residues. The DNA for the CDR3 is TGTGCCAGTAGTCCGCTGGAGGGGTGGGGGCCGCACTATGGCTACACCTTC. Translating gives CASSPLEGWGPHYGYTF.

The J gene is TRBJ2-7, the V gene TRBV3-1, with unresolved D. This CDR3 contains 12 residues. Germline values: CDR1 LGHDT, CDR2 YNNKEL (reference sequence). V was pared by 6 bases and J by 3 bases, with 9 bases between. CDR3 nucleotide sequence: TGTGCCAGCAGTCAGTACATCTACGAGCAGTACTTC. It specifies CASSQYIYEQYF.

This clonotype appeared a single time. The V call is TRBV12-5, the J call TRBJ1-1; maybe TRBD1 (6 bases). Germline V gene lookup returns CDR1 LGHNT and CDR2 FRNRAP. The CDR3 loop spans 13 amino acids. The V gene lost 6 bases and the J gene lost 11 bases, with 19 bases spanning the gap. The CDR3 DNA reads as TGTGCTAGTGGCCCCGGGACATCACTGAATGCTTTCTTT. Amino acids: CASGPGTSLNAFF.

In DNA form, the CDR3 reads TGTGCCAGCAGCCCTCAATTAGGAGGGGACGCTGAAGCTTTCTTT. This codes for CASSPQLGGDAEAFF. V usage is TRBV7-9 and J usage is TRBJ1-1, with a weak D call TRBD1 (5 bases). V lost 5 bases and J 6 bases, leaving 19 bases between the germline ends. From germline, CDR1 is SEHNR and CDR2 FQNEAQ (reference sequence). The CDR3 sequence is 15 residues long.

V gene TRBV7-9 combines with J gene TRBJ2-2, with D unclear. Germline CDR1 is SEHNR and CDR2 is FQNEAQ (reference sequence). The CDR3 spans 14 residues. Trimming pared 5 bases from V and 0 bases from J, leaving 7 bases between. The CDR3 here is CASSLPPNTGELFF. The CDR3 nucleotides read TGTGCCAGCAGCCTCCCTCCGAACACCGGGGAGCTGTTTTTT.

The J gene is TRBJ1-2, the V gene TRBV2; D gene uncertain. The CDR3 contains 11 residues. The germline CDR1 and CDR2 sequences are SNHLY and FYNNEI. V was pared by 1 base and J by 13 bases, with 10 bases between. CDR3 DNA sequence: TGTGCCAGCAGTGAAGATCAGCCAGGCACCTTC. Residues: CASSEDQPGTF. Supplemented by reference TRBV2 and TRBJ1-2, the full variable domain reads EPEVTQTPSHQVTQMGQEVILRCVPISNHLYFYWYRQILGQKVEFLVSFYNNEISEKSEIFDDQFSVERPDGSNFTLKIRSTKLEDSAMYFCASSEDQPGTFGSGTRLTVV.

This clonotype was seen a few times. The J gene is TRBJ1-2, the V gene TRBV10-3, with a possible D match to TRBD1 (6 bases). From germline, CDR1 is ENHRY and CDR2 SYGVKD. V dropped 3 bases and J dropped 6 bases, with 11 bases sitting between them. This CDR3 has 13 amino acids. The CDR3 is CAISEQGEDGYTF. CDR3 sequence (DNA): TGTGCCATCAGTGAACAGGGTGAGGATGGCTACACCTTC.

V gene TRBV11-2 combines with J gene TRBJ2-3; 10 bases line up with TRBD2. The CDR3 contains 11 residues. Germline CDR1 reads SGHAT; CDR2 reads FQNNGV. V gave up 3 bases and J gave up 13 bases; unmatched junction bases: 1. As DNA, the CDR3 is TGTGCCAGCAGCTTGGGACTAGCGAAGTATTTT. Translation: CASSLGLAKYF.

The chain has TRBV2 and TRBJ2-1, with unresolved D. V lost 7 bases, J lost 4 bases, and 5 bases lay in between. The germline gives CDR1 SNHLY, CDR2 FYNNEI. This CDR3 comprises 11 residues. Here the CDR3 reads CASTLYNEQFF. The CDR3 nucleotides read TGTGCCAGCACCCTGTACAATGAGCAGTTCTTC.

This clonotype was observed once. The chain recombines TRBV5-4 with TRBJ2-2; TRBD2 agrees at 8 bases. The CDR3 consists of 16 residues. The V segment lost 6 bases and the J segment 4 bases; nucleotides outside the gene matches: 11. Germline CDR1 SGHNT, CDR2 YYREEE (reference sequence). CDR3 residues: CASTLPGGVRTGELFF. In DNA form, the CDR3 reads TGTGCCAGCACTCTACCGGGGGGGGTTCGCACCGGGGAGCTGTTTTTT.

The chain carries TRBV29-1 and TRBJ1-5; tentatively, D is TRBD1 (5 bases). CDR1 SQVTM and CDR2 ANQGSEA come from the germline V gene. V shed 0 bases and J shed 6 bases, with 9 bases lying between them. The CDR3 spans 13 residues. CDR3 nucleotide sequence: TGCAGCGTTGAAGATCTTCAGGGTCAGCCCCAGCATTTT. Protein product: CSVEDLQGQPQHF.

The CDR3 DNA sequence: TGTGCCAGCAGGGGGTCCGACGGGAACACTGAAGCTTTCTTT. This sequence encodes CASRGSDGNTEAFF. V is TRBV28 and J is TRBJ1-1, with D unclear. From germline, CDR1 is MDHEN and CDR2 SYDVKM. V was cut by 6 bases and J by 1 base, with 12 bases left in between. The CDR3 has 14 residues.

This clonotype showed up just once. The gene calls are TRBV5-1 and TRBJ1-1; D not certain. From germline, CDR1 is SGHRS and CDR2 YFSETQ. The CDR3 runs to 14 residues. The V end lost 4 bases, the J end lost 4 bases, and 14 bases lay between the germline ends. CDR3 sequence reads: CASSPSRLGTEAFF. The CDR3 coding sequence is TGCGCCAGCAGCCCCTCTAGGCTGGGCACTGAAGCTTTCTTT.

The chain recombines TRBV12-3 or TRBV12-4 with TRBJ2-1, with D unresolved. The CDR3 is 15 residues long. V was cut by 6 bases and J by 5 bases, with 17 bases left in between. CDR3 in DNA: TGTGCCAGCAGCCCCAACCCCACTGTACACAATGAGCAGTTCTTC. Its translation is CASSPNPTVHNEQFF.

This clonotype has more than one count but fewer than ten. CDR3 nucleotides: TGTGCCAGCAGTTTCTCAGGGACTGGAAACACCATATATTTT. Protein product: CASSFSGTGNTIYF. J is TRBJ1-3 and V is TRBV12-3 or TRBV12-4; D is possibly TRBD1 (5 bases). The germline V and J ends were trimmed by 3 bases and 2 bases, with 8 bases remaining between them. There are 14 residues in the CDR3.

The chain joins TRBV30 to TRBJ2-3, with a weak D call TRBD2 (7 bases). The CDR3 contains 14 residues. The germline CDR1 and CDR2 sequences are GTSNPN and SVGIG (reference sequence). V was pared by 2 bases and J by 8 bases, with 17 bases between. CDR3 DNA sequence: TGTGCCTGGAGTTACGGCCGGGGGGCAAGTACGCAGTATTTT. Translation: CAWSYGRGASTQYF.